The 17 T cell receptor beta chains below come from one sample, sequenced in a study of CD8+ T cells in alopecia areata. Isolated RNA was reverse transcribed into cDNA used as the sequencing template. The repertoire was sequenced with immunoSEQ multiplex PCR; TCRdb's copy has only in-frame clones and lacks some. The profile covers about 110,000 clones, with 50% to 60% appearing a single time and roughly 25% taken by the ten largest. Sequences were obtained from NKG2D-low CD8+ T cells sorted from blood. These receptors originate from a human donor with alopecia areata.

The chain couples TRBV5-1 to TRBJ1-1, with D unresolved. Germline V gives CDR1 SGHRS, CDR2 YFSETQ. The CDR3 runs 14 residues. V lost 0 bases, J lost 1 base, and 7 bases lay in between. The CDR3 DNA reads as TGCGCCAGCAGCTTGGTAGTCGGGAACACTGAAGCTTTCTTT. This sequence encodes CASSLVVGNTEAFF. Drawing the rest from reference TRBV5-1 and TRBJ1-1, the complete variable domain is KAGVTQTPRYLIKTRGQQVTLSCSPISGHRSVSWYQQTPGQGLQFLFEYFSETQRNKGNFPGRFSGRQFSNSRSEMNVSTLELGDSALYLCASSLVVGNTEAFFGQGTRLTVV.

This clone occurred a few times. The chain joins TRBV10-3 to TRBJ1-3; perhaps TRBD1 as D (5 bases). Trimming pared 8 bases from V and 3 bases from J, leaving 14 bases between. This CDR3 has 14 amino acids. The V gene's germline CDR1 is ENHRY and CDR2 SYGVKD. Written as DNA, the CDR3 is TGTGCCATCTCCCCAGGGACTTATGGAAACACCATATATTTT. Its translation: CAISPGTYGNTIYF.

The CDR3 region has the DNA TGTGCCAGCATCCGGGATAGCGACCGGGGCACAGATACGCAGTATTTT. This sequence encodes CASIRDSDRGTDTQYF. The genes are TRBV2 and TRBJ2-3, with D possibly matching TRBD2 (5 bases). The CDR3 has 16 amino acids. Germline V CDR1 and CDR2: SNHLY, FYNNEI. Trimming pared 7 bases from V and 1 base from J, leaving 18 bases between.

The rearrangement links TRBV7-2 to TRBJ2-3, with 9 nucleotides matching TRBD2. Germline V gives CDR1 SGHTA, CDR2 FQGNSA. After removal of 5 bases from V and 4 bases from J, the junction contained 13 bases not matched to a gene. This CDR3 comprises 17 residues. The CDR3 coding sequence is TGTGCCAGCAGCCACCCCCCCGGGTTAGCGGGAGCAGATACGCAGTATTTT. This gives the protein CASSHPPGLAGADTQYF. Based on the CDR3 plus reference TRBV7-2 and TRBJ2-3, the full variable domain is GAGVSQSPSNKVTEKGKDVELRCDPISGHTALYWYRQSLGQGLEFLIYFQGNSAPDKSGLPSDRFSAERTGGSVSTLTIQRTQQEDSAVYLCASSHPPGLAGADTQYFGPGTRLTVL.

This clone has just a few counts. The rearrangement links TRBV7-8 to TRBJ2-3; 8 nucleotides align to TRBD1. The CDR3 length is 15 residues. V shed 5 bases, J shed 1 base, and the junction held 5 bases outside the gene matches. Germline V gene data show CDR1 as SGHVS and CDR2 as FQNEAQ. The CDR3 DNA reads TGTGCCAGCAGCCCACTGACAGGGGGCACAGATACGCAGTATTTT. This translates into CASSPLTGGTDTQYF.

This clone was observed a handful of times. The V and J genes are TRBV11-2 and TRBJ2-2; the D is unclear. The CDR3 has 16 residues. Looked up from germline, CDR1 is SGHAT and CDR2 is FQNNGV. V shed 4 bases and J shed 1 base, with 13 bases lying between them. Here the CDR3 reads CASSYTVFGNTGELFF. For the CDR3, the DNA is TGTGCCAGCAGCTACACAGTATTCGGGAACACCGGGGAGCTGTTTTTT.

The rearrangement links TRBV6-6 to TRBJ1-1; a weak D match, TRBD1 (6 bases). The V end was cut by 2 bases, the J end by 0 bases, with 13 bases between. In germline, CDR1 is MNHNY, CDR2 SVGAGI (reference sequence). The CDR3 extends over 16 amino acids. The CDR3 DNA reads as TGTGCCAGCAGTTACGAGTTAGGGGGAATGAACACTGAAGCTTTCTTT. As protein: CASSYELGGMNTEAFF.

This sequence joins TRBV5-8 and TRBJ2-3, with D possibly being TRBD1 (6 bases). The CDR3 loop spans 15 amino acids. CDR1 is SGHTS, CDR2 YDEGEE, per germline. V was clipped by 0 bases and J by 6 bases, with 14 bases between them. This chain's CDR3 is CASSLGYRDRDTQYF. The CDR3 bases are TGTGCCAGCAGCTTGGGATACAGGGATCGGGATACGCAGTATTTT. Filled out from reference TRBV5-8 and TRBJ2-3, the complete variable domain reads EAGVTQSPTHLIKTRGQQATLRCSPISGHTSVYWYQQALGLGLQFLLWYDEGEERNRGNFPPRFSGRQFPNYSSELNVNALELEDSALYLCASSLGYRDRDTQYFGPGTRLTVL.

V is TRBV5-1 and J is TRBJ2-1; a weak D match, TRBD2 (5 bases). The V end lost 0 bases, the J end lost 1 base, and 8 bases lay between the germline ends. Germline assignment: CDR1 SGHRS and CDR2 YFSETQ. This CDR3 has 15 amino acids. The CDR3 reads CASSLGGWSYNEQFF. The CDR3 DNA sequence: TGCGCCAGCAGCTTGGGCGGGTGGTCCTACAATGAGCAGTTCTTC. The variable domain in full, completed from reference TRBV5-1 and TRBJ2-1, reads KAGVTQTPRYLIKTRGQQVTLSCSPISGHRSVSWYQQTPGQGLQFLFEYFSETQRNKGNFPGRFSGRQFSNSRSEMNVSTLELGDSALYLCASSLGGWSYNEQFFGPGTRLTVL.

The V and J genes are TRBV27 and TRBJ1-2, with 10 bases fitting TRBD1. Germline lookup yields CDR1 MNHEY and CDR2 SMNVEV (reference sequence). The CDR3 loop spans 14 amino acids. Trimming cost V 7 bases and J 2 bases; bases outside gene matches: 4. Here the CDR3 reads CASIGTGENYGYTF. The CDR3 bases are TGTGCCAGCATCGGGACAGGGGAAAACTATGGCTACACCTTC.

This chain joins TRBV28 and TRBJ2-5; 7 nucleotides align to TRBD1. This CDR3 spans 15 amino acids. The germline CDR1 and CDR2 sequences are MDHEN and SYDVKM. With V trimmed by 5 bases and J by 5 bases, 11 bases remained unmatched. As DNA, the CDR3 is TGTGCCAGCAGTACCCGACAGGGCCCGCGGGAGACCCAGTACTTC. Amino acids: CASSTRQGPRETQYF.

The chain employs TRBV30 and TRBJ2-1; D gene ambiguous. Germline V gives CDR1 GTSNPN, CDR2 SVGIG (reference sequence). Deletions cut 1 base from V and 6 bases from J, with 7 bases between. This CDR3 is 12 amino acids long. This CDR3 is CAWSGAGNEQFF. CDR3 nucleotides: TGTGCCTGGAGTGGCGCCGGCAATGAGCAGTTCTTC.

This clone was observed once. The V gene is TRBV27, the J gene TRBJ2-2; D remains ambiguous. The V end lost 3 bases, the J end lost 7 bases, and 6 bases lay between the germline ends. The CDR3 is 12 residues long. Per the germline V gene, CDR1 is MNHEY and CDR2 is SMNVEV (reference sequence). In DNA, the CDR3 is TGTGCCAGCAGTTTTAGAGTCGGGGAGCTGTTTTTT. This gives the protein CASSFRVGELFF.

The V gene is TRBV27, the J gene TRBJ1-1, with D maybe TRBD1 (5 bases). The CDR3 length is 14 residues. Germline values: CDR1 MNHEY, CDR2 SMNVEV (reference sequence). The ends were cut back, 6 bases at V and 1 base at J, with 12 bases in the middle. CDR3 residues: CASRAIGGNTEAFF. DNA of the CDR3: TGTGCCAGCAGAGCCATCGGGGGGAACACTGAAGCTTTCTTT.

Remarks on this clone: This same CDR3 is encoded by further DNA sequences in the sample. This chain uses TRBV5-4 with TRBJ2-5, with D perhaps TRBD1 (6 bases). Germline V lookup: CDR1 SGHNT, CDR2 YYREEE (reference sequence). The CDR3 extends over 13 amino acids. The V and J ends lost 3 bases and 7 bases respectively, with 13 bases between them. The chain's CDR3 is CASSWGQDRTQYF. CDR3 bases: TGTGCCAGCAGCTGGGGACAAGACCGGACCCAGTACTTC.

The rearrangement uses TRBV7-3 and TRBJ1-2; TRBD1 agrees at 8 bases. Germline V gives CDR1 SGHTA, CDR2 FQGTGA. The V segment lost 5 bases and the J segment 1 base; nucleotides outside the gene matches: 3. The CDR3 is made up of 14 amino acids. This CDR3 reads CASSPTGVNYGYTF. The CDR3 DNA sequence: TGTGCCAGCAGCCCGACAGGGGTTAACTATGGCTACACCTTC.

This clone was counted only a few times. V gene TRBV19 combines with J gene TRBJ2-7; a possible D gene is TRBD2 (6 bases). The V end was cut by 3 bases, the J end by 3 bases, with 12 bases between. Per germline, CDR1 LNHDA and CDR2 SQIVND (reference sequence). This CDR3 has 14 amino acids. Here the CDR3 reads CASSMEGTGYEQYF. CDR3 DNA sequence: TGTGCCAGTAGTATGGAGGGAACCGGCTACGAGCAGTACTTC.